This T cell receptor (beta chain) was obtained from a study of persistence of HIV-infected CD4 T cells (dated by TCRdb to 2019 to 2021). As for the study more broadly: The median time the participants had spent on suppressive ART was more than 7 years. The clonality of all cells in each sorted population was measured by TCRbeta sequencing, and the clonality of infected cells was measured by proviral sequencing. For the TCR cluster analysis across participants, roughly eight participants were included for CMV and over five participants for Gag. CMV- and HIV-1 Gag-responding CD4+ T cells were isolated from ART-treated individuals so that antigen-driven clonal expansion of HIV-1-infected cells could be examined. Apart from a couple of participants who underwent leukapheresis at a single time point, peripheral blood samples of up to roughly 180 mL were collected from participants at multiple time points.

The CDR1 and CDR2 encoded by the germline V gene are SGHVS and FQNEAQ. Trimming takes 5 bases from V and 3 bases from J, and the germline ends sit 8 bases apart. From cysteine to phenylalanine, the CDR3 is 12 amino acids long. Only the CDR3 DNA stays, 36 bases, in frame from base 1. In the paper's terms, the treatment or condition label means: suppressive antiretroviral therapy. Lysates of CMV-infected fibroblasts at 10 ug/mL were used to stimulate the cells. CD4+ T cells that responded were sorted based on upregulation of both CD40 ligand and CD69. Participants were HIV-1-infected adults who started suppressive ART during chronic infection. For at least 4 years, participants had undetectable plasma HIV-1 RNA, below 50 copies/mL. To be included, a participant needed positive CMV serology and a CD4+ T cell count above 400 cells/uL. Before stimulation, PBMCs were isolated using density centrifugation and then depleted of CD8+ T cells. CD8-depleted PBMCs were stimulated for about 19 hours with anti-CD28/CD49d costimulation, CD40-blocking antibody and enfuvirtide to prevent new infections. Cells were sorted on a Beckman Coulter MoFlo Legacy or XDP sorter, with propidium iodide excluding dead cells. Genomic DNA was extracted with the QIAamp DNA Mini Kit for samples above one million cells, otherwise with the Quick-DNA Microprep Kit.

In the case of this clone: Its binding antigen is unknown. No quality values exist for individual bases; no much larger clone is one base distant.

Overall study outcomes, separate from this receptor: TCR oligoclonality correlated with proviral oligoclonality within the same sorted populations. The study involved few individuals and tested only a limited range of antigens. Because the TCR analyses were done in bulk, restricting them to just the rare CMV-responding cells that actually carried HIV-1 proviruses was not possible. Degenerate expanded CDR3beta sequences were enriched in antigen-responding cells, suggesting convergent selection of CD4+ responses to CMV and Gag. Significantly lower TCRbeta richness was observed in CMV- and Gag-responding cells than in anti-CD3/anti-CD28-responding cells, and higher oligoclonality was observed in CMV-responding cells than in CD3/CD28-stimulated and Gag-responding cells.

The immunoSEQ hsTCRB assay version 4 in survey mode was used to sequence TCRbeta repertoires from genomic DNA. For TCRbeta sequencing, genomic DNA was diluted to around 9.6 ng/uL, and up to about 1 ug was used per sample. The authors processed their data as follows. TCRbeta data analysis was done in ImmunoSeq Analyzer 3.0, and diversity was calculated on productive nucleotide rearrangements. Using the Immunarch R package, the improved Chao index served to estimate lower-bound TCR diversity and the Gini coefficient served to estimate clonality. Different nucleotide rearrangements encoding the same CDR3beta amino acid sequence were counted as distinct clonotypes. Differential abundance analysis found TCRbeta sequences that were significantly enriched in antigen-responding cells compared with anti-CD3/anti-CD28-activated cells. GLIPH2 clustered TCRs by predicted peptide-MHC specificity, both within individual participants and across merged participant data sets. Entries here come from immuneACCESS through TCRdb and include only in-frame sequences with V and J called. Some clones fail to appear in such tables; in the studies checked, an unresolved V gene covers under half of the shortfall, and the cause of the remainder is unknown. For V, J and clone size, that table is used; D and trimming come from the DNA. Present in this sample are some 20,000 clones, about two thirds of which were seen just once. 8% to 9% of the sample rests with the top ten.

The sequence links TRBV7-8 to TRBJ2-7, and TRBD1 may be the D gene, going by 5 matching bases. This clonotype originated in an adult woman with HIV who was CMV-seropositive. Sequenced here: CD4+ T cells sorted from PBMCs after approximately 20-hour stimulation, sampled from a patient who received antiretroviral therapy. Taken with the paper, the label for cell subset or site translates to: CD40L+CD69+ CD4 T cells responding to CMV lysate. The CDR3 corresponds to CASSTQDYEQYF. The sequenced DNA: TGTGCCAGCAGCACACAGGACTACGAGCAGTACTTC.